This TCR beta chain was captured by sequencing in a study of blood T cell repertoires in COVID-19. Study background: The United States, Italy and Spain provided the acute and convalescent COVID-19 samples. T cells, B-cell-depleted T cells, or PBMCs supplied cDNA or gDNA.

The V gene's germline CDR1 is LNHDA and CDR2 SQIVND (reference sequence). The CDR3 spans 12 residues. V was trimmed by 10 bases and J by 2 bases, leaving 12 bases between them. Original processing notes: How many nucleated cells were present was estimated from reference gene primer amplification. The data were produced by immunoSEQ multiplex PCR, yet TCRdb's version contains in-frame clones alone and is incomplete. V and J calls and clone size follow that table, whereas D and trimming were derived from the DNA. The sample shows fewer than 35,000 clones, approximately 79% of them seen only once. Sequences were obtained from peripheral blood. This sequence joins TRBV19 and TRBJ2-7; D possibly corresponds to TRBD1 (5 bases). The clonotype was recovered from a man older than 75 with active or convalescent COVID-19. The CDR3 sequence is CATAKGPYEQYF. In DNA form, the CDR3 reads TGTGCCACGGCCAAGGGGCCCTACGAGCAGTACTTC.